A single sample gave rise to the 21 T cell receptor beta chains below, sequenced in a study of blood T cell repertoires in COVID-19. Here immunoSEQ multiplex PCR was the method, and the copy in TCRdb shows in-frame clones only, minus some. This table has about 110,000 clones, around 90% appearing once. Sequencing was done on a sample of peripheral blood. These receptors were taken from a human donor in a cohort sampled during active COVID-19.

The V gene is TRBV19, the J gene TRBJ2-5; TRBD1 matches 9 bases. Germline V gives CDR1 LNHDA, CDR2 SQIVND (reference sequence). There are 15 residues in the CDR3. Trimming took 5 bases from V and 0 from J; bases not matched to a gene: 4. CDR3 DNA: TGTGCCAGTAGTCTTGGGGACAGGGACCAAGAGACCCAGTACTTC. Encoded protein: CASSLGDRDQETQYF.

This clone was seen just once. This sequence joins TRBV2 and TRBJ2-7, with 7 bases fitting TRBD1. V lost 3 bases to trimming and J lost 3 bases; unmatched junction nucleotides: 2. The CDR3 loop spans 13 amino acids. Germline V gene data show CDR1 as SNHLY and CDR2 as FYNNEI. The CDR3 DNA reads TGTGCCAGCAGTGAGCAGGGGGACTACGAGCAGTACTTC. Amino acids: CASSEQGDYEQYF. The entire variable domain, with the rest obtained from reference TRBV2 and TRBJ2-7, is as follows: EPEVTQTPSHQVTQMGQEVILRCVPISNHLYFYWYRQILGQKVEFLVSFYNNEISEKSEIFDDQFSVERPDGSNFTLKIRSTKLEDSAMYFCASSEQGDYEQYFGPGTRLTVT.

This clone was detected only once. This rearrangement joins TRBV28 to TRBJ1-2, with 8 bases identical to TRBD1. The CDR3 is made up of 15 amino acids. Looked up from germline, CDR1 is MDHEN and CDR2 is SYDVKM. Trimming removed 7 bases from V and 3 bases from J; junction bases left unmatched: 10. The CDR3 coding sequence is TGTGCCAGCATCTCCTCCAGGGGGCAATACTATGGCTACACCTTC. Translation: CASISSRGQYYGYTF.

The gene calls are TRBV28 and TRBJ2-4; the D is unclear. CDR3 size: 15 residues. V was cut by 3 bases and J by 0 bases, with 9 bases left in between. The germline V gene has CDR1 MDHEN and CDR2 SYDVKM. In DNA, the CDR3 is TGTGCCAGCAGTTTGGGCAGGTTAGCCAAAAACATTCAGTACTTC. As protein: CASSLGRLAKNIQYF.

The chain combines TRBV6-1 with TRBJ1-2; TRBD1 matches 8 bases. The CDR3 runs to 15 residues. Germline-derived CDR1 and CDR2 are MNHNS and SASEGT. The V and J ends lost 0 bases and 4 bases, in that order; junction bases with no gene match: 4. CDR3 bases: TGTGCCAGCAGTGAAGCTTGGACAGGGAGCTATGGCTACACCTTC. It encodes CASSEAWTGSYGYTF.

This clone showed up just once. The V call is TRBV7-6, the J call TRBJ2-7, with D hard to call. Trimming shortened V by 1 base and J by 6 bases, and 16 bases separated the two germline ends. The CDR3 totals 15 residues. CDR1 and CDR2 from the germline V gene are SGHVS and FNYEAQ. CDR3 nucleotide sequence: TGTGCCAGCAGCTTAGGCGACATCCCACTTGCCGAGCAGTACTTC. Its translation is CASSLGDIPLAEQYF.

The gene calls are TRBV19 and TRBJ2-7; maybe TRBD2 (6 bases). The CDR3 is 16 residues long. The V gene lost 3 bases and the J gene lost 3 bases, with 18 bases spanning the gap. Germline V gives CDR1 LNHDA, CDR2 SQIVND (reference sequence). This CDR3 is CASSITLDGRGYEQYF. For the CDR3, the DNA is TGTGCCAGTAGTATTACGCTAGATGGGCGGGGCTACGAGCAGTACTTC.

The chain uses TRBV2 and TRBJ2-1; 11 bases are shared with TRBD2. The trim removed 7 bases at V and 0 bases at J, leaving 11 bases unmatched. Per germline, CDR1 SNHLY and CDR2 FYNNEI. The CDR3 covers 18 residues. In DNA, the CDR3 is TGTGCCAGCAATAACGGACTAGCGGGTTTTTCCTCCTACAATGAGCAGTTCTTC. Its translation: CASNNGLAGFSSYNEQFF.

This chain uses TRBV2 with TRBJ2-2; D remains ambiguous. Germline values: CDR1 SNHLY, CDR2 FYNNEI. Trimming shortened V by 7 bases and J by 6 bases, and 15 bases separated the two germline ends. The CDR3 runs to 14 residues. As DNA, the CDR3 is TGTGCCAGCAAGAATAGTTTCATCTCCGGGGAGCTGTTTTTT. Translation: CASKNSFISGELFF.

V is TRBV10-3 and J is TRBJ2-2; 8 nucleotides match TRBD1. The junction had 10 bases not matched to a gene; V was cut back by 5 bases and J by 2 bases. The germline V gene has CDR1 ENHRY and CDR2 SYGVKD. This CDR3 has 17 residues. CDR3 sequence: CAISPFGGTGNTGELFF. CDR3 in DNA: TGTGCCATCAGTCCCTTTGGAGGGACAGGAAACACCGGGGAGCTGTTTTTT.

CDR3 sequence (DNA): TGTGCCAGCGCAGAAACAGGGAACGGCTACACCTTC. Encoded protein: CASAETGNGYTF. The rearrangement links TRBV6-5 to TRBJ1-2; the D gene is possibly TRBD1 (6 bases). Deletions cut 8 bases from V and 8 bases from J, with 15 bases between. Germline values: CDR1 MNHEY, CDR2 SVGAGI. The CDR3 loop spans 12 amino acids.

This clone turned up a few times. The CDR3, as DNA: TGTGCCAGCAGTGACACTTCATTTAGTCAGCCCCAGCATTTT. It translates to CASSDTSFSQPQHF. The chain links TRBV6-4 to TRBJ1-5; D is unresolved. V was trimmed by 2 bases and J by 6 bases, leaving 11 bases between them. The germline V gene has CDR1 MRHNA and CDR2 SNTAGT. The CDR3 covers 14 residues.

The rearrangement uses TRBV29-1 and TRBJ2-2, with 7 bases lining up with TRBD2. The CDR3 is 16 amino acids. Germline loops: CDR1 SQVTM, CDR2 ANQGSEA. Losses at the gene ends were 3 bases for V and 11 bases for J; bases not matched to a gene: 18. The chain's CDR3 is CSVEEVQAGHLGELFF. CDR3 DNA: TGCAGCGTTGAGGAGGTCCAAGCGGGGCATCTAGGCGAGCTGTTTTTT.

V usage is TRBV24-1 and J usage is TRBJ2-5; weak D call: TRBD1 (6 bases). The V end lost 6 bases, the J end lost 5 bases, and 21 bases lay between the germline ends. CDR3 size: 16 residues. The germline CDR1 and CDR2 sequences are KGHDR and SFDVKD. CDR3 nucleotide sequence: TGTGCCACCAGTTTGGGGCCCGGCAGGGGTGGTGAGACCCAGTACTTC. Its protein product is CATSLGPGRGGETQYF.

The V call is TRBV21-1, the J call TRBJ2-5; TRBD2 reflects the table's D call only, with no check against the DNA. TRBV21-1 represents a pseudogene. The CDR3 is made up of 15 amino acids. The CDR3 is CASSKAGGRAETQYF. The CDR3 DNA reads TGTGCCAGCAGCAAAGCGGGCGGGAGGGCGGAGACCCAGTACTTC.

The chain combines TRBV6-6 with TRBJ2-6, with D tentatively TRBD2 (6 bases). This CDR3 comprises 21 residues. Germline V gene data show CDR1 as MNHNY and CDR2 as SVGAGI (reference sequence). V dropped 6 bases and J dropped 2 bases, with 29 bases sitting between them. CDR3 sequence (DNA): TGTGCCAGCAGCGAGACTAGGGACGGAATTAGGTCTACGACTGGGGCCAACGTCCTGACTTTC. Encoded protein: CASSETRDGIRSTTGANVLTF.

The chain combines TRBV6-5 with TRBJ1-4; D perhaps matches TRBD1 (6 bases). From germline, CDR1 is MNHEY and CDR2 SVGAGI. The ends were cut back, 2 bases at V and 7 bases at J, with 11 bases in the middle. CDR3 length: 14 amino acids. Here the CDR3 DNA reads TGTGCCAGCAGTTACAGGGACACCACTGAAAAACTGTTTTTT. Encoded protein: CASSYRDTTEKLFF.

V usage is TRBV7-3 and J usage is TRBJ2-3, with 7 bases aligning to TRBD1. Germline CDR1 SGHTA, CDR2 FQGTGA. CDR3 length: 14 residues. V was clipped by 5 bases and J by 3 bases; unmatched bases: 5. The CDR3 sequence: CASSRQGGTDTQYF. DNA for the CDR3: TGTGCCAGCAGCAGACAGGGTGGGACAGATACGCAGTATTTT.

This chain connects TRBV28 to TRBJ2-1; D may be TRBD2 (6 bases). V lost 7 bases and J 4 bases, leaving 17 bases between the germline ends. The germline CDR1 and CDR2 sequences are MDHEN and SYDVKM. The CDR3 sequence is 15 residues long. The CDR3 sequence: CASKPDGGRYNEQFF. In nucleotides, the CDR3 is TGTGCCAGCAAACCGGACGGAGGGAGGTACAATGAGCAGTTCTTC.

The chain joins TRBV5-1 to TRBJ2-7; 8 nucleotides agree with TRBD1. The CDR3 has 14 amino acids. The V gene end was trimmed by 0 bases and the J gene end by 5 bases; junction bases not matched to a gene: 4. Germline CDR1 and CDR2: SGHRS and YFSETQ. The CDR3 nucleotides read TGCGCCAGCAGCTTGGGACAGGGGTTTCACGAGCAGTACTTC. It codes for CASSLGQGFHEQYF.

This clone was recorded only once. V gene TRBV5-6 combines with J gene TRBJ2-7; D is ambiguous. The CDR3 covers 11 residues. Germline V gene sequence: CDR1 SGHDT, CDR2 YYEEEE. V was trimmed by 6 bases and J by 5 bases, leaving 9 bases between them. CDR3 sequence: CASTSSDEQYF. The CDR3 bases are TGTGCCAGCACCTCCTCGGACGAGCAGTACTTC.